This TCR beta chain is drawn from a study of blood T cells in healthy people across ages. Study-wide findings and caveats: Naive CD4+ cell counts and diversity both ran higher in long-lived than in aged donors. CMV status of donors was unknown, possibly confounding expanded clonotype changes.

Alongside a J-beta primer mix, a sample-barcoded 5' primer served in a second PCR lasting about 7 to 11 cycles. TCRdb reprocessed the 5' RACE reads via MiXCR and lists one record per CDR3 protein. The table records some 800,000 distinct CDR3 sequences, 25% of them present only once. This CDR3 comprises 14 residues. V dropped 4 bases and J dropped 0 bases, with 11 bases sitting between them. Germline values: CDR1 SGHRS, CDR2 YFSETQ. In this sample, this clonotype turned up a few times. Its antigen is not identified. Separately, the same data were catalogued under a study of T cells of mothers and their children. Per that paper: A slight, non-significant increase in overlap was found for related mother-child pairs relative to unrelated pairs.

Sequencing was performed on blood. The receptor's source is a boy between 10 and 17 years old in good health. The chain employs TRBV5-1 and TRBJ2-7; D is undetermined. The chain's CDR3 is CASSDVGLSYEQYF. The DNA for the CDR3 is TGCGCCAGCAGCGATGTGGGCCTCTCCTACGAGCAGTACTTC.